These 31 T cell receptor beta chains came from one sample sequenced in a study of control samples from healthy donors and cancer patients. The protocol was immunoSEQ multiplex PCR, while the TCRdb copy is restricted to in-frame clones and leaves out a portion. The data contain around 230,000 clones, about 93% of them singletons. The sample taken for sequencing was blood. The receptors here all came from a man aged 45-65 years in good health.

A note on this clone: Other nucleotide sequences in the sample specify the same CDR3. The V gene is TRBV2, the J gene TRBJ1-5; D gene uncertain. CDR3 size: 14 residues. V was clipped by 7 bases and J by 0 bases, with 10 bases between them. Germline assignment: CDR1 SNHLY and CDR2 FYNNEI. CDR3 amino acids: CASTKDNSNQPQHF. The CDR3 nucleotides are TGTGCCAGCACTAAAGACAATAGCAATCAGCCCCAGCATTTT.

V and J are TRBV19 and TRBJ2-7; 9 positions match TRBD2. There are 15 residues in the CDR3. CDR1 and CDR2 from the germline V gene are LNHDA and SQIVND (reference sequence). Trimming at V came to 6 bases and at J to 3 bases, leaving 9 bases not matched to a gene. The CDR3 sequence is CASSVGSGGYYEQYF. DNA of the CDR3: TGTGCCAGTAGCGTGGGAAGCGGGGGGTACTACGAGCAGTACTTC.

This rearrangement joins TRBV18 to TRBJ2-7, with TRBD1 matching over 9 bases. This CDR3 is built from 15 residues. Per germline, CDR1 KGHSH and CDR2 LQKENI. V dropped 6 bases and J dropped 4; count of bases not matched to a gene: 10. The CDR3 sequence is CASSARQGGLYEQYF. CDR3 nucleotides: TGTGCCAGCTCCGCACGACAGGGGGGCCTTTACGAGCAGTACTTC.

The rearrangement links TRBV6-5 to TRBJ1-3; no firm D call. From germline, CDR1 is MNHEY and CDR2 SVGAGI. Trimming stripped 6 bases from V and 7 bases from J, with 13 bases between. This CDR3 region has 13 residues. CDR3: CASSPTRWNTIYF. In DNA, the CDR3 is TGTGCCAGCAGCCCGACCCGGTGGAACACCATATATTTT.

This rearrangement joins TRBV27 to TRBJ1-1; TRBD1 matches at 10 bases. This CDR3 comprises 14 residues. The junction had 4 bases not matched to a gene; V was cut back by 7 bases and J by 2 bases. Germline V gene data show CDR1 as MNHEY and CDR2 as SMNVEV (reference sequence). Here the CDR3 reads CASKGQGINTEAFF. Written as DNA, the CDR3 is TGTGCCAGCAAGGGACAGGGGATAAACACTGAAGCTTTCTTT.

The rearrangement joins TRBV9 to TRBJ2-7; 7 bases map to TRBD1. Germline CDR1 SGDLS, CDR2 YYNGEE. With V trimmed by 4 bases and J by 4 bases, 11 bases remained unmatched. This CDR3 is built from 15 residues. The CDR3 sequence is CASSPGSRDSYEQYF. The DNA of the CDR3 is TGTGCCAGCAGCCCAGGCAGTCGGGACAGTTACGAGCAGTACTTC.

The CDR3 protein is CASSIQGVRNQPQHF. CDR3 DNA: TGTGCCAGTAGTATTCAGGGGGTCCGCAATCAGCCCCAGCATTTT. The genes are TRBV19 and TRBJ1-5; 7 bases are shared with TRBD1. The germline V gene encodes CDR1 LNHDA and CDR2 SQIVND (reference sequence). Trimming took 3 bases from V and 2 from J; bases not matched to a gene: 4. The CDR3 extends over 15 amino acids.

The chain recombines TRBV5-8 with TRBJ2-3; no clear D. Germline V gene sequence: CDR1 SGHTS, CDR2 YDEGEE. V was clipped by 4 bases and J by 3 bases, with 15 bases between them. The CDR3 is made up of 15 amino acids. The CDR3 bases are TGTGCCAGCAGCGATCGACCAAAAGGTACAGATACGCAGTATTTT. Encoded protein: CASSDRPKGTDTQYF.

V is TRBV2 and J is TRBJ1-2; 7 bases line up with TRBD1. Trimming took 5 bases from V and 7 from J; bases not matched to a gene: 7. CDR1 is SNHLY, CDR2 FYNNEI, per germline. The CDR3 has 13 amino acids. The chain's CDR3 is CASSFQGEVGYTF. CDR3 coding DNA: TGTGCCAGCAGTTTCCAGGGGGAAGTTGGCTACACCTTC.

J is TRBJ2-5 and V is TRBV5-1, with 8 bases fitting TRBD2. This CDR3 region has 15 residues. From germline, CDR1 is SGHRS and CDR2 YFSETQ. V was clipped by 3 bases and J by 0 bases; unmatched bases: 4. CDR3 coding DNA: TGCGCCAGCAGCTCCCCGGGAGGGAACCAAGAGACCCAGTACTTC. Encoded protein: CASSSPGGNQETQYF.

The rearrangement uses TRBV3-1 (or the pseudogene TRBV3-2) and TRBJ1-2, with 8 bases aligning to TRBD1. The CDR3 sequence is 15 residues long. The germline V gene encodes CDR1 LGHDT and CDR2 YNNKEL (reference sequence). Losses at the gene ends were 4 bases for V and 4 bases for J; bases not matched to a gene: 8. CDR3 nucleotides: TGTGCCAGCAGCCGGAAGGACAGGGAAAGCTATGGCTACACCTTC. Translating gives CASSRKDRESYGYTF.

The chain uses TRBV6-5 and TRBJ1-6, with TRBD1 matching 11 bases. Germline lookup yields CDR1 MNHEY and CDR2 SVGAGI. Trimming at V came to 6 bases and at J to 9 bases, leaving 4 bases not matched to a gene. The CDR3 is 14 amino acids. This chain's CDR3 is CASRIGQGASPLHF. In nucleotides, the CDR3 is TGTGCCAGCAGGATAGGACAGGGGGCTTCACCCCTCCACTTT.

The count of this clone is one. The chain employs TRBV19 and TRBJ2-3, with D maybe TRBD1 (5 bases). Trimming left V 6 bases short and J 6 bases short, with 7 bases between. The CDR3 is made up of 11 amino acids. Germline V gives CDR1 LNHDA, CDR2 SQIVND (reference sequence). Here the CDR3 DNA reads TGTGCCAGTAGCTCAGGGGATACGCAGTATTTT. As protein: CASSSGDTQYF.

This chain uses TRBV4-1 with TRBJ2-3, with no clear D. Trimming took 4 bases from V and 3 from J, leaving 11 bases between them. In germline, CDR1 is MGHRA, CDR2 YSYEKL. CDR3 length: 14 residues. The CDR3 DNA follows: TGCGCCAGCAGCCGACTCCTCCAGACAGATACGCAGTATTTT. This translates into CASSRLLQTDTQYF.

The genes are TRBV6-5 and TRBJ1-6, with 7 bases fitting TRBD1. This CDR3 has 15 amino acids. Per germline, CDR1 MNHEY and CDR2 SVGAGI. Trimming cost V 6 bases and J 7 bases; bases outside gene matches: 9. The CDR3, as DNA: TGTGCCAGCAGCCCAATGACAGGGTCCAATTCACCCCTCCACTTT. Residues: CASSPMTGSNSPLHF.

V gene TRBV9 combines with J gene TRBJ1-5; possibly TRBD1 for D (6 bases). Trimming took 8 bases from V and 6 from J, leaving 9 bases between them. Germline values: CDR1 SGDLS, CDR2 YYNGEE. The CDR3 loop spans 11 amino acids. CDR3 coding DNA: TGTGCCAGACAGGGCACTCAGCCCCAGCATTTT. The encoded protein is CARQGTQPQHF. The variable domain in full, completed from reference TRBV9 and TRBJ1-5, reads DSGVTQTPKHLITATGQRVTLRCSPRSGDLSVYWYQQSLDQGLQFLIQYYNGEERAKGNILERFSAQQFPDLHSELNLSSLELGDSALYFCARQGTQPQHFGDGTRLSIL.

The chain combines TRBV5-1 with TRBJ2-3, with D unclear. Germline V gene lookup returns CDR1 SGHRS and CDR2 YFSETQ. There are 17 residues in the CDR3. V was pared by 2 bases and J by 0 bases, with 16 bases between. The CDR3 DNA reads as TGCGCCAGCAGCTTAGGAGCTTCGAGTACTAGCACAGATACGCAGTATTTT. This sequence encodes CASSLGASSTSTDTQYF.

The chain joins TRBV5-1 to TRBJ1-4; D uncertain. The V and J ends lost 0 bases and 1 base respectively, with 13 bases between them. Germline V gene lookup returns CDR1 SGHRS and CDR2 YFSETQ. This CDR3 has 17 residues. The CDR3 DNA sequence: TGCGCCAGCAGCTTGGCCCGGCCCCCGGGAACTAATGAAAAACTGTTTTTT. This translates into CASSLARPPGTNEKLFF.

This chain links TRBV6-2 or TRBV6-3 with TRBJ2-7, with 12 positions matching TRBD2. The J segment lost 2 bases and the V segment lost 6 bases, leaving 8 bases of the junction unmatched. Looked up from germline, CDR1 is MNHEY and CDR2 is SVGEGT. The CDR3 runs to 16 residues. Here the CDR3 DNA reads TGTGCCAGCAGCTCCCTAGCGGGGGGGCCCCCCTACGAGCAGTACTTC. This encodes CASSSLAGGPPYEQYF.

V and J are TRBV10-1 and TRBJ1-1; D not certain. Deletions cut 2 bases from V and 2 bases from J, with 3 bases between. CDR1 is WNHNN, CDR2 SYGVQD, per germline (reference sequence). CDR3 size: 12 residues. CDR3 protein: CASSEANTEAFF. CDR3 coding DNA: TGCGCCAGCAGTGAGGCAAACACTGAAGCTTTCTTT.

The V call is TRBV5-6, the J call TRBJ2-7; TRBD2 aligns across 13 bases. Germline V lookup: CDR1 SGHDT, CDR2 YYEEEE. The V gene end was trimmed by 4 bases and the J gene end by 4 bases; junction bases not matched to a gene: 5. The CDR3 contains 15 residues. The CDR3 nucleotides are TGTGCCAGCAGCCCAGGACTAGCGGGGGAGTACGAGCAGTACTTC. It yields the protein CASSPGLAGEYEQYF.

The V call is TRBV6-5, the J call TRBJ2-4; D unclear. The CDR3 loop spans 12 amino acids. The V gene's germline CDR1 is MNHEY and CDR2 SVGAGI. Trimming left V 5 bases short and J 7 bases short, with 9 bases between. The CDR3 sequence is CASSTERNIQYF. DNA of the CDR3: TGTGCCAGCAGTACAGAAAGGAACATTCAGTACTTC.

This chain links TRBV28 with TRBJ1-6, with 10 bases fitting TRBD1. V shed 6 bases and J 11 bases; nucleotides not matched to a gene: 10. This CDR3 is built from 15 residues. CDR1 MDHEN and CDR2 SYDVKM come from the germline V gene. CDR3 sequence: CASRMRQGAGAPLHF. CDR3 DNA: TGTGCCAGCAGGATGAGACAGGGGGCCGGTGCACCCCTCCACTTT.

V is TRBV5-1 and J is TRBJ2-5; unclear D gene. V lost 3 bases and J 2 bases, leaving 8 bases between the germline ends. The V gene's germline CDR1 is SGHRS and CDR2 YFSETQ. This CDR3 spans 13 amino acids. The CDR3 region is CASSWGPQETQYF. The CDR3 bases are TGCGCCAGCAGCTGGGGTCCTCAAGAGACCCAGTACTTC.

The CDR3 reads CASSQGRGARAFF. CDR3 nucleotides: TGTGCCAGCAGCCAGGGTCGGGGCGCCAGAGCTTTCTTT. The V gene is TRBV3-1 (or the pseudogene TRBV3-2), the J gene TRBJ1-1; D perhaps matches TRBD1 (5 bases). The CDR3 totals 13 residues. Trimming stripped 3 bases from V and 10 bases from J, with 15 bases between. The V gene's germline CDR1 is LGHDT and CDR2 YNNKEL (reference sequence).

Written as DNA, the CDR3 is TGTGCCAGCCTCCTTAAGGGGGCAGGACCCCAAGCTAACTATGGCTACACCTTC. It encodes CASLLKGAGPQANYGYTF. The chain links TRBV21-1 to TRBJ1-2; the DNA was not used to check the table's D call, TRBD1. TRBV21-1 is described as a pseudogene. The CDR3 is 18 amino acids.

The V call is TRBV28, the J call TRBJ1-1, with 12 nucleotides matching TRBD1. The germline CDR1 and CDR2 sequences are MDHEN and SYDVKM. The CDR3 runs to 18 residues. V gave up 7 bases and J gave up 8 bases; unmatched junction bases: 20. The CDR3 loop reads CASMGQGAGLPSGREAFF. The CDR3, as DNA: TGTGCCAGCATGGGACAGGGGGCTGGACTCCCAAGTGGGAGAGAAGCTTTCTTT.

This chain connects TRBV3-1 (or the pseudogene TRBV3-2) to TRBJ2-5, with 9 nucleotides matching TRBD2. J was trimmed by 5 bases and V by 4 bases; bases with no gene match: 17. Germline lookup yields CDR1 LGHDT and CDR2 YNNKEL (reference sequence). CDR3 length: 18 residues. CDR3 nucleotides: TGTGCCAGCAGCCTTAAGAGGGGGCTAGCGGGGTCCCCGGAGACCCAGTACTTC. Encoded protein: CASSLKRGLAGSPETQYF.

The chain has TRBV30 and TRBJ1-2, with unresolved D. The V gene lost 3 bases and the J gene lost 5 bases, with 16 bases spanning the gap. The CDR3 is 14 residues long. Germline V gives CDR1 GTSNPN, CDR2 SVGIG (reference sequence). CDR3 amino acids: CAWRENVQIYGYTF. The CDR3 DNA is TGTGCCTGGAGAGAAAACGTCCAGATTTATGGCTACACCTTC.

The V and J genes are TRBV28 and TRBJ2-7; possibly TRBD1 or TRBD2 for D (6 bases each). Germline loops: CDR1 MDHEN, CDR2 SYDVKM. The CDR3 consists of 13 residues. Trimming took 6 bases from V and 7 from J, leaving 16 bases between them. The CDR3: CASRGGLRGEQYV. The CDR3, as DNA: TGTGCCAGCAGGGGGGGCCTCCGGGGTGAGCAGTACGTC.

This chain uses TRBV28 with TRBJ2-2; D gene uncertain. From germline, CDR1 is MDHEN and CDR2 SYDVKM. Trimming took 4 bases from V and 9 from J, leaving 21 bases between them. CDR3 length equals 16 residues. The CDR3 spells CASSSRLEHQDRELFF. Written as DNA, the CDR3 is TGTGCCAGCAGTTCCAGATTGGAGCATCAGGACCGGGAGCTGTTTTTT. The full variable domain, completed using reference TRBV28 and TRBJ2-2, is DVKVTQSSRYLVKRTGEKVFLECVQDMDHENMFWYRQDPGLGLRLIYFSYDVKMKEKGDIPEGYSVSREKKERFSLILESASTNQTSMYLCASSSRLEHQDRELFFGEGSRLTVL.